This passage covers 8 T cell receptor beta chains from one sample sequenced in a study of blood T cells in healthy people across ages. PCR was performed a second time for about 7 to 12 cycles using a sample-barcoded 5' primer and a J-beta primer mix. From the 5' RACE reads, TCRdb called clonotypes with MiXCR, one entry per CDR3 protein. Of 1.5 million to 1.8 million distinct CDR3 sequences listed, approximately 43% were seen once; the top ten hold 4%. Sequencing input: blood. These TCRs come from a woman aged 18-30 years in good health.

This clonotype was recorded a few times. The CDR3 nucleotides are TGTGCCAGCAGTTACGGGGGACTCACCTACGAGCAGTACTTC. Translated, it gives CASSYGGLTYEQYF. The chain links TRBV6-5 to TRBJ2-7; D may be TRBD2 (6 bases). Per germline, CDR1 MNHEY and CDR2 SVGAGI. The CDR3 has 14 amino acids. The V end lost 2 bases, the J end lost 2 bases, and 10 bases lay between the germline ends.

J is TRBJ1-1 and V is TRBV7-9; D is ambiguous. Germline values: CDR1 SEHNR, CDR2 FQNEAQ (reference sequence). V was trimmed by 3 bases and J by 0 bases, leaving 11 bases between them. This CDR3 contains 15 residues. CDR3: CASSLSPTVNTEAFF. In nucleotides, the CDR3 is TGTGCCAGCAGCTTGTCTCCGACGGTGAACACTGAAGCTTTCTTT.

The chain joins TRBV12-3 or TRBV12-4 to TRBJ2-1; 7 bases match TRBD2. With 6 bases clipped from V and 8 bases from J, the junction kept 13 bases outside the gene matches. The CDR3 length is 15 residues. As DNA, the CDR3 is TGTGCCAGCAGCCCGTGGGCGGGGGAGGCCTATGAGCAGTTCTTC. Translation gives CASSPWAGEAYEQFF.

Ten or more counts support this clonotype. This sequence joins TRBV7-9 and TRBJ2-7; D could derive from TRBD1 or TRBD2 (5 bases each). The CDR3 is 12 residues long. V was clipped by 3 bases and J by 4 bases, with 7 bases between them. Germline V CDR1 and CDR2: SEHNR, FQNEAQ (reference sequence). CDR3 loop: CASSLGVYEQYF. The DNA for the CDR3 is TGTGCCAGCAGCTTGGGGGTTTACGAGCAGTACTTC.

The rearrangement joins TRBV20-1 to TRBJ2-3, with TRBD2 as a possible D gene (6 bases). V was clipped by 3 bases and J by 2 bases, with 12 bases between them. CDR3 length equals 14 residues. Germline V gene sequence: CDR1 DFQATT, CDR2 SNEGSKA (reference sequence). CDR3 sequence: CSASRGGITDTQYF. The CDR3 DNA reads as TGCAGTGCTAGCCGAGGCGGGATCACAGATACGCAGTATTTT.

The DNA for the CDR3 is TGCAGCGTTGAAATGCGCGAGAGCGCAGATACGCAGTATTTT. Amino acids: CSVEMRESADTQYF. J is TRBJ2-3 and V is TRBV29-1, with unresolved D. V was trimmed by 2 bases and J by 4 bases, leaving 13 bases between them. The CDR3 is 14 amino acids. Germline lookup yields CDR1 SQVTM and CDR2 ANQGSEA.

This chain joins TRBV9 and TRBJ1-2; 10 bases map to TRBD1. V shed 3 bases, J shed 2 bases, and the junction held 13 bases outside the gene matches. Germline loops: CDR1 SGDLS, CDR2 YYNGEE. CDR3 length equals 18 residues. The CDR3 spells CASSGLWTGGTRNYGYTF. The CDR3, as DNA: TGTGCCAGCAGCGGCCTATGGACAGGGGGGACGAGGAACTATGGCTACACCTTC.

Only a few counts were recorded for this clonotype. This chain links TRBV7-2 with TRBJ2-1; TRBD2 aligns across 13 bases. Trimming cost V 4 bases and J 6 bases; bases outside gene matches: 6. The CDR3 contains 16 residues. Germline V gene data show CDR1 as SGHTA and CDR2 as FQGNSA. In nucleotides, the CDR3 is TGTGCCAGCAGCTCGAGGACTAGCGGGAGAGTCAATGAGCAGTTCTTC. Encoded protein: CASSSRTSGRVNEQFF.